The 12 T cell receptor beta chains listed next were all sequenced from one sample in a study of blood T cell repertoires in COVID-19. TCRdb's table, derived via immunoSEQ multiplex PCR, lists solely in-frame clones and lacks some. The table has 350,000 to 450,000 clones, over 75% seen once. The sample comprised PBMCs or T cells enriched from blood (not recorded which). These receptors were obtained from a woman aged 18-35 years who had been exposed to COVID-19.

CDR3: CASSLVFGVYEQYF. The CDR3 DNA sequence: TGTGCCAGCAGCTTAGTTTTCGGGGTCTACGAGCAGTACTTC. The chain uses TRBV7-2 and TRBJ2-7; D perhaps matches TRBD2 (5 bases). V gave up 1 base and J gave up 3 bases, with 10 bases separating them. Germline V gene lookup returns CDR1 SGHTA and CDR2 FQGNSA. The CDR3 has 14 amino acids.

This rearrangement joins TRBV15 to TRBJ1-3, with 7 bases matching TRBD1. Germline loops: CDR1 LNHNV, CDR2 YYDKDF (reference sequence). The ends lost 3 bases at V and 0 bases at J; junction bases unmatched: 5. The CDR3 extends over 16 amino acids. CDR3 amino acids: CATSSGTAGSGNTIYF. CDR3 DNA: TGTGCCACCAGCAGCGGGACAGCGGGCTCTGGAAACACCATATATTTT. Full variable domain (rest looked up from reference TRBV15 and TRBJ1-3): DAMVIQNPRYQVTQFGKPVTLSCSQTLNHNVMYWYQQKSSQAPKLLFHYYDKDFNNEADTPDNFQSRRPNTSFCFLDIRSPGLGDTAMYLCATSSGTAGSGNTIYFGEGSWLTVV.

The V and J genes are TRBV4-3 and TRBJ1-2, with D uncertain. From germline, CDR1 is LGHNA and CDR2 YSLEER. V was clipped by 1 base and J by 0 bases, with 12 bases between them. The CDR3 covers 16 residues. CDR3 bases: TGCGCCAGCAGCCAAGTACCGGGGAACTCTAACTATGGCTACACCTTC. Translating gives CASSQVPGNSNYGYTF.

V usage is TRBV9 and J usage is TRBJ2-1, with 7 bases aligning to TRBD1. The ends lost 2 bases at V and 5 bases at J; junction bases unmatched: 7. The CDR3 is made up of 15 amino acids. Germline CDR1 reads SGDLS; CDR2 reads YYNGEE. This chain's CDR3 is CASSVMGTENNEQFF. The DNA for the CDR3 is TGTGCCAGCAGCGTGATGGGGACAGAAAACAATGAGCAGTTCTTC.

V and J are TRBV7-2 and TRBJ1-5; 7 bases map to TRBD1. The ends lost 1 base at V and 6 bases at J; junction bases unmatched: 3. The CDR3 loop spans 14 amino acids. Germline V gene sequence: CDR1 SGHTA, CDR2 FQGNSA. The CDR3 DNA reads TGTGCCAGCAGCTTAGGGACAGGTCGTCAGCCCCAGCATTTT. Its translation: CASSLGTGRQPQHF.

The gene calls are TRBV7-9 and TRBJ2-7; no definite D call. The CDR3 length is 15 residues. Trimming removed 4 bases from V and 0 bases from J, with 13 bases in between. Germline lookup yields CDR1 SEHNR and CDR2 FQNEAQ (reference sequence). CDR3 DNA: TGTGCCAGCAGCTCCGCCTTTGGGCTCTCCTACGAGCAGTACTTC. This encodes CASSSAFGLSYEQYF. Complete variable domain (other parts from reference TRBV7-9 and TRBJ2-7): DTGVSQNPRHKITKRGQNVTFRCDPISEHNRLYWYRQTLGQGPEFLTYFQNEAQLEKSRLLSDRFSAERPKGSFSTLEIQRTEQGDSAMYLCASSSAFGLSYEQYFGPGTRLTVT.

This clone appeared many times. The CDR3: CASSVAGSGGNEQFF. The CDR3 region has the DNA TGTGCCAGCAGCGTAGCCGGTAGCGGGGGCAATGAGCAGTTCTTC. V and J are TRBV9 and TRBJ2-1; 9 nucleotides align to TRBD2. Germline loops: CDR1 SGDLS, CDR2 YYNGEE. With V trimmed by 0 bases and J by 6 bases, 4 bases remained unmatched. The CDR3 has 15 residues.

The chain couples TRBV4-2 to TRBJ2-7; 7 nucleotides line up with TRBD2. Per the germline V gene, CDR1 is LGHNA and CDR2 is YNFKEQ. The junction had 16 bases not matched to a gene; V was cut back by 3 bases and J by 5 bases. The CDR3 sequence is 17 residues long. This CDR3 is CASSQRASAGEGNEQYF. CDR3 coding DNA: TGTGCCAGCAGCCAGAGGGCTTCGGCGGGAGAAGGGAACGAGCAGTACTTC.

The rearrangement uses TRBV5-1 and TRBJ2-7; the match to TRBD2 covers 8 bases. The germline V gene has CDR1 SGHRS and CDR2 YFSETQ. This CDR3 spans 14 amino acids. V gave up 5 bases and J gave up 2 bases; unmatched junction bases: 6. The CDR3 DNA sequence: TGCGCCAGCAGGGGAGCGGGAGAGACCTACGAGCAGTACTTC. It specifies CASRGAGETYEQYF.

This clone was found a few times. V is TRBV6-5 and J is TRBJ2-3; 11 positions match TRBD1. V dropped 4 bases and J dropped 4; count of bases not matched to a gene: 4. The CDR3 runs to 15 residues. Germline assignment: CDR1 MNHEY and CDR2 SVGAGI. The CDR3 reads CASSSRTGGSDTQYF. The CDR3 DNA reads TGTGCCAGCAGTTCCCGGACAGGGGGCTCAGATACGCAGTATTTT.

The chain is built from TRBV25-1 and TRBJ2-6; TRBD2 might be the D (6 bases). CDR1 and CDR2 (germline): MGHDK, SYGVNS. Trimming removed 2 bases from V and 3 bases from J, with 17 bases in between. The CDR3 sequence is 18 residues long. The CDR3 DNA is TGTGCCAGCAGTGAACCCAAGGCGGGATGGGGTGGGGCCAACGTCCTGACTTTC. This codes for CASSEPKAGWGGANVLTF. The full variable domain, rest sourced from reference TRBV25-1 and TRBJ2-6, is EADIYQTPRYLVIGTGKKITLECSQTMGHDKMYWYQQDPGMELHLIHYSYGVNSTEKGDLSSESTVSRIRTEHFPLTLESARPSHTSQYLCASSEPKAGWGGANVLTFGAGSRLTVL.

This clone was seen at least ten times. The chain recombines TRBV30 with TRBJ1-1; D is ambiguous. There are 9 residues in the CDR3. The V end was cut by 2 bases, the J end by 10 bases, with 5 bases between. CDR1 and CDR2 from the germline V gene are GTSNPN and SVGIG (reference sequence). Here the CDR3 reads CAWSPVAFF. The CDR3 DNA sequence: TGTGCCTGGAGTCCGGTAGCTTTCTTT. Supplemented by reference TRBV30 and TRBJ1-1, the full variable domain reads SQTIHQWPATLVQPVGSPLSLECTVEGTSNPNLYWYRQAAGRGLQLLFYSVGIGQISSEVPQNLSASRPQDRQFILSSKKLLLSDSGFYLCAWSPVAFFGQGTRLTVV.